These 20 T cell receptor beta chains were all obtained from the same sample, sequenced in a study of T cell changes during pregnancy in multiple sclerosis. Sequencing was performed with immunoSEQ multiplex PCR; in TCRdb, only in-frame clones are kept and a portion is missing. The data hold 47,000 or so clones, with around 87% observed a single time. The sequences come from peripheral blood, collected after pregnancy. These receptors all stem from a female donor in good health, enrolled as a control in a pregnancy study.

J is TRBJ2-3 and V is TRBV5-1; no reliable D call. Trimming took 0 bases from V and 4 from J, leaving 15 bases between them. Germline V lookup: CDR1 SGHRS, CDR2 YFSETQ. There are 16 residues in the CDR3. The CDR3 nucleotides read TGCGCCAGCAGCTTGGCTAGGCAAGTCTTGGCAGATACGCAGTATTTT. Its translation is CASSLARQVLADTQYF.

CDR3 in DNA: TGTGCCTGGAGTGTACAGGGGGCTACAAACACTGAAGCTTTCTTT. It specifies CAWSVQGATNTEAFF. The V and J genes are TRBV30 and TRBJ1-1; 9 bases map to TRBD1. Germline CDR1 reads GTSNPN; CDR2 reads SVGIG (reference sequence). With V trimmed by 0 bases and J by 2 bases, 4 bases remained unmatched. This CDR3 is built from 15 residues.

The DNA of the CDR3 is TGTGCCAGCTCACCACCCGGACTAGCGGGAGCCTACGAGCAGTACTTC. It translates to CASSPPGLAGAYEQYF. J is TRBJ2-7 and V is TRBV18; TRBD2 matches 13 bases. The CDR3 contains 16 residues. V lost 0 bases, J lost 2 bases, and 1 base stayed unmatched. CDR1 and CDR2 (germline): KGHSH, LQKENI.

The chain uses TRBV15 and TRBJ2-1, with 7 bases fitting TRBD2. There are 11 residues in the CDR3. V lost 9 bases, J lost 8 bases, and 4 bases stayed unmatched. Germline lookup yields CDR1 LNHNV and CDR2 YYDKDF (reference sequence). The CDR3 region has the DNA TGTGCCACTGGGGGGGAGTATGAGCAGTTCTTC. Protein product: CATGGEYEQFF.

J is TRBJ2-1 and V is TRBV5-1; 16 bases align to TRBD2. The V gene's germline CDR1 is SGHRS and CDR2 YFSETQ. Trimming cost V 1 base and J 9 bases; bases outside gene matches: 13. This CDR3 spans 19 amino acids. CDR3 in DNA: TGCGCCAGCAGCTTGTCTCATTCCGGGACTAGCGGGGGGGCGGGTGAGCAGTTCTTC. This encodes CASSLSHSGTSGGAGEQFF.

V and J are TRBV2 and TRBJ2-7; 8 bases align to TRBD1. The CDR3 has 14 amino acids. Losses at the gene ends were 6 bases for V and 2 bases for J; bases not matched to a gene: 6. Germline V CDR1 and CDR2: SNHLY, FYNNEI. CDR3 DNA: TGTGCCAGCAGGCTTCAGGGGGCGGCCTACGAGCAGTACTTC. This sequence encodes CASRLQGAAYEQYF.

The gene calls are TRBV7-9 and TRBJ1-2, with TRBD1 as a possible D gene (5 bases). Germline CDR1 is SEHNR and CDR2 is FQNEAQ (reference sequence). The CDR3 runs 14 residues. Trimming stripped 4 bases from V and 2 bases from J, with 11 bases between. The CDR3 DNA reads TGTGCCAGCAGCTCTGGGGGGGGGAACTATGGCTACACCTTC. Translating it yields CASSSGGGNYGYTF.

This clone was seen only a few times. This chain links TRBV30 with TRBJ1-1; TRBD1 is a possible D gene (5 bases). The CDR3 spans 14 residues. Deletions cut 5 bases from V and 0 bases from J, with 13 bases between. The germline gives CDR1 GTSNPN, CDR2 SVGIG (reference sequence). The CDR3 sequence: CAWEVGHLNTEAFF. CDR3 bases: TGTGCCTGGGAGGTAGGACATCTGAACACTGAAGCTTTCTTT.

The rearrangement uses TRBV30 and TRBJ2-3, with D maybe TRBD2 (5 bases). This CDR3 comprises 14 residues. Between the trimmed V and J ends, which lost 3 bases and 4 bases, there was a span of 14 bases. Germline V gene sequence: CDR1 GTSNPN, CDR2 SVGIG (reference sequence). CDR3 nucleotides: TGTGCCTGGAGATTAACGGGAAGGGCAGATACGCAGTATTTT. Protein sequence: CAWRLTGRADTQYF. Filled out from reference TRBV30 and TRBJ2-3, the complete variable domain reads SQTIHQWPATLVQPVGSPLSLECTVEGTSNPNLYWYRQAAGRGLQLLFYSVGIGQISSEVPQNLSASRPQDRQFILSSKKLLLSDSGFYLCAWRLTGRADTQYFGPGTRLTVL.

This rearrangement joins TRBV5-1 to TRBJ1-1, with 10 bases identical to TRBD1. The germline V gene encodes CDR1 SGHRS and CDR2 YFSETQ. After removal of 3 bases from V and 0 bases from J, the junction contained 5 bases not matched to a gene. The CDR3 is 16 amino acids. CDR3 DNA sequence: TGCGCCAGCAGCTGGACAGGGGGTTCACTGAACACTGAAGCTTTCTTT. It yields the protein CASSWTGGSLNTEAFF. The entire variable domain, with the rest obtained from reference TRBV5-1 and TRBJ1-1, is as follows: KAGVTQTPRYLIKTRGQQVTLSCSPISGHRSVSWYQQTPGQGLQFLFEYFSETQRNKGNFPGRFSGRQFSNSRSEMNVSTLELGDSALYLCASSWTGGSLNTEAFFGQGTRLTVV.

The chain uses TRBV4-3 and TRBJ2-7, with 11 bases identical to TRBD2. V trimming: 1 base; J trimming: 0 bases; junction bases outside the gene matches: 5. This CDR3 has 17 amino acids. The germline gives CDR1 LGHNA, CDR2 YSLEER. The CDR3 bases are TGCGCCAGCAGCCAAGGACTAGCGGGGCCAAGCTCCTACGAGCAGTACTTC. The encoded protein is CASSQGLAGPSSYEQYF.

This clone was observed a handful of times. The chain carries TRBV19 and TRBJ1-5; 8 bases line up with TRBD1. From germline, CDR1 is LNHDA and CDR2 SQIVND (reference sequence). The trim removed 9 bases at V and 4 bases at J, leaving 5 bases unmatched. This CDR3 is 13 amino acids long. The chain's CDR3 is CASCRTGNQPQHF. CDR3 nucleotide sequence: TGTGCCAGCTGTAGGACAGGGAATCAGCCCCAGCATTTT.

The gene calls are TRBV6-4 and TRBJ2-3, with 8 bases lining up with TRBD2. The junction had 9 bases not matched to a gene; V was cut back by 4 bases and J by 6 bases. The CDR3 extends over 15 amino acids. Germline loops: CDR1 MRHNA, CDR2 SNTAGT. The CDR3 region is CASSGRAGASDTQYF. The CDR3 DNA reads TGTGCCAGCAGTGGTCGAGCGGGGGCCTCTGATACGCAGTATTTT.

The chain couples TRBV7-8 to TRBJ2-3, with D maybe TRBD1 (6 bases). The germline CDR1 and CDR2 sequences are SGHVS and FQNEAQ. The CDR3 length is 15 residues. V lost 5 bases and J lost 6, with 18 bases in between. The CDR3 nucleotides read TGTGCCAGCAGCGTGGGGACAATTTCTGGGGATACGCAGTATTTT. Translating it yields CASSVGTISGDTQYF.

The genes are TRBV28 and TRBJ1-1, with D perhaps TRBD1 (6 bases). Germline-derived CDR1 and CDR2 are MDHEN and SYDVKM. Trimming shortened V by 7 bases and J by 5 bases, and 17 bases separated the two germline ends. CDR3 length: 14 amino acids. This CDR3 is CASTHRGAHTEAFF. In DNA form, the CDR3 reads TGTGCCAGCACCCATCGGGGGGCGCATACTGAAGCTTTCTTT. Together with reference TRBV28 and TRBJ1-1, the CDR3 gives the full variable domain: DVKVTQSSRYLVKRTGEKVFLECVQDMDHENMFWYRQDPGLGLRLIYFSYDVKMKEKGDIPEGYSVSREKKERFSLILESASTNQTSMYLCASTHRGAHTEAFFGQGTRLTVV.

DNA of the CDR3: TGCGCCAGCAGCCCCGGATGGACAGCCGGTAGCCTTGAAGCTTTCTTT. It codes for CASSPGWTAGSLEAFF. The chain employs TRBV5-1 and TRBJ1-1, with D possibly matching TRBD1 (6 bases). V was clipped by 4 bases and J by 7 bases, with 23 bases between them. CDR1 is SGHRS and CDR2 is YFSETQ in the germline V gene. The CDR3 has 16 amino acids.

The chain uses TRBV7-8 and TRBJ2-7, with D possibly TRBD2 on 6 matching bases. V was shortened by 5 bases and J by 0 bases, with 17 bases between the two germline ends. The CDR3 is made up of 16 amino acids. Looked up from germline, CDR1 is SGHVS and CDR2 is FQNEAQ. CDR3: CASSPLRFSGSYEQYF. The CDR3 DNA reads as TGTGCCAGCAGCCCCCTCCGGTTTAGCGGCTCCTACGAGCAGTACTTC.

The rearrangement uses TRBV12-5 and TRBJ1-1, with 8 positions matching TRBD1. The V and J ends lost 5 bases and 7 bases, in that order; junction bases with no gene match: 9. The CDR3 covers 14 residues. Germline V CDR1 and CDR2: LGHNT, FRNRAP. This CDR3 is CASGSGQGADEAFF. The CDR3 DNA sequence: TGTGCTAGTGGTAGCGGGCAGGGGGCTGATGAAGCTTTCTTT.

The V and J genes are TRBV5-1 and TRBJ1-3, with D hard to call. Germline V CDR1 and CDR2: SGHRS, YFSETQ. The CDR3 runs 13 residues. V was pared by 4 bases and J by 4 bases, with 9 bases between. CDR3 DNA: TGCGCCAGCAGCAAGCTCGAGGGAAACACCATATATTTT. It specifies CASSKLEGNTIYF.

The J gene is TRBJ1-1, the V gene TRBV7-2, with D maybe TRBD1 (6 bases). The CDR3 contains 12 residues. The ends were cut back, 5 bases at V and 7 bases at J, with 11 bases in the middle. Germline assignment: CDR1 SGHTA and CDR2 FQGNSA. The CDR3 region is CASSTRQDEAFF. CDR3 bases: TGTGCCAGCAGCACGAGACAGGATGAAGCTTTCTTT.